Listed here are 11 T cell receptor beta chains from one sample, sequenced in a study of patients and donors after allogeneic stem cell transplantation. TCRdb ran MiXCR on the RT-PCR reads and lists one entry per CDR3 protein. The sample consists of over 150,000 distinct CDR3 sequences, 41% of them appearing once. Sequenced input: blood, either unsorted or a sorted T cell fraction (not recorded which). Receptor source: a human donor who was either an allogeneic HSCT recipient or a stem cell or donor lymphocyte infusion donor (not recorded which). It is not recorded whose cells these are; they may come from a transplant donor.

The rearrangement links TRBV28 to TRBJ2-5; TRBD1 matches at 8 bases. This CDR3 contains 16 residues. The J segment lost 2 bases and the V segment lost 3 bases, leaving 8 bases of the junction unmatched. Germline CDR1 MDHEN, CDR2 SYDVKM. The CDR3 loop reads CASSFTGTGGQETQYF. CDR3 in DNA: TGTGCCAGCAGTTTTACCGGGACAGGAGGACAAGAGACCCAGTACTTC.

The CDR3 loop is CASSPEAFF. Here the CDR3 DNA reads TGTGCCAGCAGTCCTGAAGCTTTCTTT. The genes are TRBV12-3 or TRBV12-4 and TRBJ1-1; D call uncertain. The CDR3 length is 9 residues. The V end lost 5 bases, the J end lost 6 bases, and 1 base lay between the germline ends.

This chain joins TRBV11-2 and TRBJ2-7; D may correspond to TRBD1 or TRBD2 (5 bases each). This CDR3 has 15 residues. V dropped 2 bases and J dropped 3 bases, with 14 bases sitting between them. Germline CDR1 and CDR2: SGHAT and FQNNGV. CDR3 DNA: TGTGCCAGCAGCTTATCCCTAGGGGACGGCTACGAGCAGTACTTC. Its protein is CASSLSLGDGYEQYF.

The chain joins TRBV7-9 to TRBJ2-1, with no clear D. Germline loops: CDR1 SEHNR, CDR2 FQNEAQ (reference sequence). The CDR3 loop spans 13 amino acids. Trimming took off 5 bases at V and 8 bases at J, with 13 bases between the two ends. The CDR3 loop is CASSLAWLDEQFF. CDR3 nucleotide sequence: TGTGCCAGCAGCCTCGCCTGGCTTGATGAGCAGTTCTTC.

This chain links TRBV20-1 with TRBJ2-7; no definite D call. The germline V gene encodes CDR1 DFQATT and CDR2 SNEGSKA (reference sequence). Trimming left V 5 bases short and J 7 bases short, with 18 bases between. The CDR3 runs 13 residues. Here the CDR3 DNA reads TGCAGTGCTCGAGTCCAGCGATTGGGGGAGCAGTACTTC. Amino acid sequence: CSARVQRLGEQYF.

CDR3 nucleotides: TGTGCCAGCAGTCCGATCGACGGCCTTTTCTCCTACGAGCAGTACTTC. Translated: CASSPIDGLFSYEQYF. The chain uses TRBV13 and TRBJ2-7; D not certain. Germline-derived CDR1 and CDR2 are PRHDT and FYEKMQ (reference sequence). Trimming left V 6 bases short and J 0 bases short, with 18 bases between. This CDR3 spans 16 amino acids. The complete variable domain, with remaining parts taken from reference TRBV13 and TRBJ2-7, reads AAGVIQSPRHLIKEKRETATLKCYPIPRHDTVYWYQQGPGQDPQFLISFYEKMQSDKGSIPDRFSAQQFSDYHSELNMSSLELGDSALYFCASSPIDGLFSYEQYFGPGTRLTVT.

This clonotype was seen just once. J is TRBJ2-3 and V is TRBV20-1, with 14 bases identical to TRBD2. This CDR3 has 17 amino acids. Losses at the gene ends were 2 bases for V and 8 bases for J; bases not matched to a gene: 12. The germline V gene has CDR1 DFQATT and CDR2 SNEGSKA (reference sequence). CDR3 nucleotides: TGCAGTGCTAGACTCTCACCGGGACTAGCGGGAGTTGGTACGCAGTATTTT. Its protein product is CSARLSPGLAGVGTQYF.

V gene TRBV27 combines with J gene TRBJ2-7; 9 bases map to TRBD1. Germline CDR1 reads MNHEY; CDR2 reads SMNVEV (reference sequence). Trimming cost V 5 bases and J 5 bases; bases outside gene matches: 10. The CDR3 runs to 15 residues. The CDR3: CASSGGTGRWDEQYF. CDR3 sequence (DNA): TGTGCCAGCAGTGGGGGGACAGGGCGGTGGGACGAGCAGTACTTC.

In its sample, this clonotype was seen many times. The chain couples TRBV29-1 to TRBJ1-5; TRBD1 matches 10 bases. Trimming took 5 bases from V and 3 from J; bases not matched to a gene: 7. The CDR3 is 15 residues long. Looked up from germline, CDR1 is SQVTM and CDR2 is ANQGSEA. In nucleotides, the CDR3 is TGCAGCGTTTTGGGGACAGGGGAATTCAATCAGCCCCAGCATTTT. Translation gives CSVLGTGEFNQPQHF.

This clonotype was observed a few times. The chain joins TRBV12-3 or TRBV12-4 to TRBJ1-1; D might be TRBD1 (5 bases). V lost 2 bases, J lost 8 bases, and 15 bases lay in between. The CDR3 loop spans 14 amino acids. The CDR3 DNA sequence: TGTGCCAGCAGTTTATGGGGCACCGGGACGGAAGCTTTCTTT. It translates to CASSLWGTGTEAFF.

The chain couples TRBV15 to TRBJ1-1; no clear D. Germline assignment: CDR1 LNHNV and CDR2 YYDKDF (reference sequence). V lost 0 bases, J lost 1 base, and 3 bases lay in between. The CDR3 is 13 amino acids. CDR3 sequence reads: CATSRDGNTEAFF. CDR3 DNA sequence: TGTGCCACCAGCAGAGATGGGAACACTGAAGCTTTCTTT.